A single sample is the source of the 14 T cell receptor beta chains below, sequenced in a study of blood T cell repertoires in COVID-19. Sequenced by immunoSEQ multiplex PCR; TCRdb stores in-frame clones only, minus some. The sample has about 140,000 clones, more than 75% seen once. Sequenced sample: PBMCs or T cells enriched from blood (not recorded which). These receptors came from a man aged 55 to 70 who had recovered from COVID-19.

A note on this clone: The same CDR3 also results from other DNA sequences found in this sample. The chain is built from TRBV24-1 and TRBJ2-3; 8 nucleotides match TRBD1. The CDR3 consists of 17 residues. CDR1 is KGHDR and CDR2 is SFDVKD in the germline V gene. V trimming: 2 bases; J trimming: 2 bases; junction bases outside the gene matches: 8. The CDR3 protein is CATSDWTGTGDTDTQYF. The CDR3 DNA reads as TGTGCCACCAGTGATTGGACCGGGACAGGAGACACAGATACGCAGTATTTT.

The chain has TRBV28 and TRBJ2-1; no reliable D call. In germline, CDR1 is MDHEN, CDR2 SYDVKM. Trimming left V 3 bases short and J 7 bases short, with 13 bases between. This CDR3 has 14 amino acids. CDR3 sequence: CASSFGQLRNEQFF. CDR3 in DNA: TGTGCCAGCAGTTTCGGCCAACTAAGGAATGAGCAGTTCTTC. The whole variable domain, remainder taken from reference TRBV28 and TRBJ2-1, is DVKVTQSSRYLVKRTGEKVFLECVQDMDHENMFWYRQDPGLGLRLIYFSYDVKMKEKGDIPEGYSVSREKKERFSLILESASTNQTSMYLCASSFGQLRNEQFFGPGTRLTVL.

Only one count was recorded for this clone. The chain links TRBV30 to TRBJ1-4, with 8 bases matching TRBD1. Unmatched junction bases numbered 7, after V lost 5 bases and J lost 8 bases. The CDR3 is made up of 13 amino acids. CDR1 is GTSNPN and CDR2 is SVGIG in the germline V gene (reference sequence). CDR3 nucleotides: TGTGCCTGGGAAAGGACAGGGAGCGAAAAACTGTTTTTT. It encodes CAWERTGSEKLFF. The whole variable domain, filled in from reference TRBV30 and TRBJ1-4, reads SQTIHQWPATLVQPVGSPLSLECTVEGTSNPNLYWYRQAAGRGLQLLFYSVGIGQISSEVPQNLSASRPQDRQFILSSKKLLLSDSGFYLCAWERTGSEKLFFGSGTQLSVL.

The chain joins TRBV19 to TRBJ1-2; unclear D gene. The germline V and J ends were trimmed by 7 bases and 4 bases, with 13 bases remaining between them. Per the germline V gene, CDR1 is LNHDA and CDR2 is SQIVND (reference sequence). The CDR3 spans 13 residues. For the CDR3, the DNA is TGTGCCAGTAAGACGGCGATAGCCTATGGCTACACCTTC. Translated, it gives CASKTAIAYGYTF.

The rearrangement joins TRBV9 to TRBJ2-3; 7 bases line up with TRBD2. The germline V gene encodes CDR1 SGDLS and CDR2 YYNGEE. The ends lost 1 base at V and 3 bases at J; junction bases unmatched: 5. The CDR3 consists of 15 residues. The CDR3 nucleotides read TGTGCCAGCAGCGTAAACGGGAGGAGTACAGATACGCAGTATTTT. It yields the protein CASSVNGRSTDTQYF.

This sequence joins TRBV30 and TRBJ2-5, with D possibly being TRBD1 (6 bases). The CDR3 totals 11 residues. The germline V gene encodes CDR1 GTSNPN and CDR2 SVGIG (reference sequence). Deletions cut 5 bases from V and 5 bases from J, with 9 bases between. CDR3 in amino acids: CAWGGGETQYF. The CDR3 DNA is TGTGCCTGGGGTGGGGGCGAGACCCAGTACTTC.

The gene calls are TRBV30 and TRBJ2-1; TRBD2 matches 11 bases. Germline V lookup: CDR1 GTSNPN, CDR2 SVGIG (reference sequence). The CDR3 has 16 residues. The ends lost 1 base at V and 4 bases at J; junction bases unmatched: 6. CDR3 residues: CAWSATLAGGYNEQFF. Here the CDR3 DNA reads TGTGCCTGGAGTGCCACTCTAGCGGGGGGTTACAATGAGCAGTTCTTC.

This chain connects TRBV3-1 (or the pseudogene TRBV3-2) to TRBJ2-2, with D maybe TRBD2 (5 bases). CDR1 is LGHDT and CDR2 is YNNKEL in the germline V gene (reference sequence). The CDR3 runs to 15 residues. The V and J ends lost 3 bases and 7 bases respectively, with 15 bases between them. The CDR3 DNA sequence: TGTGCCAGCAGCCAGCCGGGATCCCGGGTCGGGGAGCTGTTTTTT. Its protein product is CASSQPGSRVGELFF.

The rearrangement links TRBV2 to TRBJ2-1; D not certain. The V and J ends lost 7 bases and 0 bases respectively, with 10 bases between them. The length of the CDR3 is 14 residues. Germline lookup yields CDR1 SNHLY and CDR2 FYNNEI. In DNA form, the CDR3 reads TGTGCCAGCATTGGCGGTTACTCCTACAATGAGCAGTTCTTC. Amino acid sequence: CASIGGYSYNEQFF. Full variable domain (outside the CDR3, taken from reference TRBV2 and TRBJ2-1): EPEVTQTPSHQVTQMGQEVILRCVPISNHLYFYWYRQILGQKVEFLVSFYNNEISEKSEIFDDQFSVERPDGSNFTLKIRSTKLEDSAMYFCASIGGYSYNEQFFGPGTRLTVL.

The CDR3 bases are TGTGCCAGTAGTATCGACGGACAGGGAAATTCACCCCTCCACTTT. The encoded protein is CASSIDGQGNSPLHF. This chain joins TRBV19 and TRBJ1-6; 8 nucleotides align to TRBD1. Germline CDR1 and CDR2: LNHDA and SQIVND (reference sequence). Unmatched junction bases numbered 5, after V lost 3 bases and J lost 7 bases. The CDR3 contains 15 residues.

The chain employs TRBV28 and TRBJ1-3; D ambiguous. The CDR3 contains 15 residues. V was cut by 5 bases and J by 3 bases, with 14 bases left in between. The germline V gene has CDR1 MDHEN and CDR2 SYDVKM. DNA for the CDR3: TGTGCCAGCAGTCCACTGCCTCGAAGTGGAAACACCATATATTTT. This gives the protein CASSPLPRSGNTIYF.

The chain joins TRBV6-5 to TRBJ2-2; D remains unclear. The CDR3 has 14 residues. Germline V lookup: CDR1 MNHEY, CDR2 SVGAGI. The ends were cut back, 6 bases at V and 0 bases at J, with 8 bases in the middle. CDR3 sequence: CASRSNTNTGELFF. CDR3 in DNA: TGTGCCAGCAGAAGTAACACGAACACCGGGGAGCTGTTTTTT.

V gene TRBV6-5 combines with J gene TRBJ1-1; D remains ambiguous. With 0 bases removed from V and 7 bases from J, the gap between germline ends came to 9 bases. The CDR3 has 13 amino acids. Germline CDR1 MNHEY, CDR2 SVGAGI. This chain's CDR3 is CASSYSRRDEAFF. The CDR3 DNA follows: TGTGCCAGCAGTTACTCGAGGCGGGATGAAGCTTTCTTT.

A few counts support this clone. The V and J genes are TRBV7-3 and TRBJ2-1, with TRBD1 matching over 9 bases. After removal of 4 bases from V and 3 bases from J, the junction contained 4 bases not matched to a gene. CDR1 SGHTA and CDR2 FQGTGA come from the germline V gene. This CDR3 region has 15 residues. Here the CDR3 DNA reads TGTGCCAGCAGCTCACCGGGACAGGGCTACAATGAGCAGTTCTTC. Its protein product is CASSSPGQGYNEQFF.